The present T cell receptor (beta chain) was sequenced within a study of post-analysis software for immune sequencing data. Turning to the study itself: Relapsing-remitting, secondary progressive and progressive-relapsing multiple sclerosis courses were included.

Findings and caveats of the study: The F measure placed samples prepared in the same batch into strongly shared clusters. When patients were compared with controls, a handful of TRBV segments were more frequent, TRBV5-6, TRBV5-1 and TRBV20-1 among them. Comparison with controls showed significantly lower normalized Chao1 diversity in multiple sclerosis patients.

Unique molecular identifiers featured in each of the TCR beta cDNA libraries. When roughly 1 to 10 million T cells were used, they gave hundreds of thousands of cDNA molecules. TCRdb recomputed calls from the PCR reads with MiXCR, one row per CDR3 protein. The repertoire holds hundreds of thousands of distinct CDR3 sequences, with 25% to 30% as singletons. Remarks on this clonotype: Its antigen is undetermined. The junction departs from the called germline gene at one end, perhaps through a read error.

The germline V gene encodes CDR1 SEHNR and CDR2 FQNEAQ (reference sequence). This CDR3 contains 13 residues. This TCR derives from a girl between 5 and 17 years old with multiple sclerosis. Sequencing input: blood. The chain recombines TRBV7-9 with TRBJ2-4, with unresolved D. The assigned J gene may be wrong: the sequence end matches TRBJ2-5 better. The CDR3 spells CACSLVDVGTQYF. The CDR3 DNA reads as TGTGCCTGCAGCTTAGTGGATGTGGGGACCCAGTACTTC.